These 22 T cell receptor beta chains share one sample of origin, sequenced in a study of neurological immune-mediated disorders. TCRdb re-called the 5' RACE reads with MiXCR, one entry per CDR3 protein. The data show approximately 74,000 distinct CDR3 sequences, roughly 9% seen once. The sequenced sample consisted of PBMCs. Source of these receptors: a man aged 50-59 years in good health.

This clonotype was detected ten times or more. The chain carries TRBV7-2 and TRBJ1-3; TRBD1 agrees at 7 bases. The V gene's germline CDR1 is SGHTA and CDR2 FQGNSA. J gave up 1 base and V 3 bases, and 9 bases lay outside the gene matches. This CDR3 is 17 amino acids long. The CDR3, as DNA: TGTGCCAGCAGCTTCGCGAGACAGGGAAGGTCTGGAAACACCATATATTTT. This codes for CASSFARQGRSGNTIYF.

This clonotype was found many times. The chain combines TRBV7-2 with TRBJ2-5; the match to TRBD2 covers 13 bases. The CDR3 is made up of 14 amino acids. Germline CDR1 SGHTA, CDR2 FQGNSA. V lost 5 bases, J lost 10 bases, and 7 bases stayed unmatched. As DNA, the CDR3 is TGTGCCAGCAGCCGCGGACTAGCGGGAGAGGTCCAGTACTTC. This translates into CASSRGLAGEVQYF. Based on the CDR3 plus reference TRBV7-2 and TRBJ2-5, the full variable domain is GAGVSQSPSNKVTEKGKDVELRCDPISGHTALYWYRQSLGQGLEFLIYFQGNSAPDKSGLPSDRFSAERTGGSVSTLTIQRTQQEDSAVYLCASSRGLAGEVQYFGPGTRLLVL.

This clonotype was seen ten or more times. The chain employs TRBV12-3 or TRBV12-4 and TRBJ2-6; a possible D gene is TRBD1 (6 bases). CDR3 length: 19 amino acids. The V end was cut by 7 bases, the J end by 0 bases, with 22 bases between. CDR3 DNA: TGTGCCAGCACCCCAGGGGTCAGACTACAATCCTCTGGGGCCAACGTCCTGACTTTC. Its protein product is CASTPGVRLQSSGANVLTF.

In its sample, this clonotype was seen many times. The rearrangement joins TRBV20-1 to TRBJ2-5; D is perhaps TRBD2 (6 bases). CDR3 length equals 17 residues. The V gene's germline CDR1 is DFQATT and CDR2 SNEGSKA (reference sequence). V lost 1 base and J 4 bases, leaving 22 bases between the germline ends. CDR3 sequence (DNA): TGCAGTGCTAGAGCTCCTGCCGGGAGCAGGTTATCAGAGACCCAGTACTTC. Protein sequence: CSARAPAGSRLSETQYF.

This clonotype occurred many times. This chain's CDR3 is CASSSRGSGDEKLFF. The CDR3 DNA reads as TGTGCCAGCAGCTCAAGGGGATCCGGGGATGAAAAACTGTTTTTT. J is TRBJ1-4 and V is TRBV5-7, with D maybe TRBD1 (5 bases). TRBV5-7 is noted as an ORF with a role that remains uncertain. The V and J ends lost 3 bases and 6 bases respectively, with 15 bases between them. CDR3 length: 15 amino acids.

In its sample, this clonotype was seen many times. The gene calls are TRBV20-1 and TRBJ2-2; D might be TRBD2 (6 bases). Germline V gives CDR1 DFQATT, CDR2 SNEGSKA (reference sequence). Trimming left V 3 bases short and J 1 base short, with 9 bases between. CDR3 length: 14 residues. Here the CDR3 DNA reads TGCAGTGCTAGTTCGGGGGTGAACACCGGGGAGCTGTTTTTT. Translation gives CSASSGVNTGELFF.

This clonotype showed up many times. This chain connects TRBV5-1 to TRBJ2-3, with 7 positions matching TRBD1. V shed 4 bases, J shed 0 bases, and the junction held 2 bases outside the gene matches. CDR3 size: 14 residues. Germline V lookup: CDR1 SGHRS, CDR2 YFSETQ. CDR3 bases: TGCGCCAGCAGCCGGGACAGAAGCACAGATACGCAGTATTTT. Residues: CASSRDRSTDTQYF.

This clonotype was seen repeatedly, ten times or more. The V gene is TRBV27, the J gene TRBJ2-3; the match to TRBD1 covers 7 bases. The CDR3 totals 16 residues. Germline CDR1 reads MNHEY; CDR2 reads SMNVEV (reference sequence). V dropped 5 bases and J dropped 3; count of bases not matched to a gene: 11. CDR3 loop: CASSPRWTGRTDTQYF. DNA of the CDR3: TGTGCCAGCAGTCCTCGGTGGACAGGACGGACAGATACGCAGTATTTT.

This clonotype was recorded many times. The chain has TRBV6-5 and TRBJ2-1, with 7 positions matching TRBD1. J lost 6 bases, V lost 4 bases, and 12 bases had no gene match. Germline V gives CDR1 MNHEY, CDR2 SVGAGI. The CDR3 has 16 amino acids. CDR3 residues: CASSSRRDRLSNEQFF. The CDR3 DNA is TGTGCCAGCAGTTCCCGCCGGGACAGATTAAGCAATGAGCAGTTCTTC.

This clonotype came up many times. This sequence joins TRBV6-2 or TRBV6-3 and TRBJ2-6; D remains ambiguous. CDR1 MNHEY and CDR2 SVGEGT come from the germline V gene. The CDR3 covers 15 residues. Trimming removed 7 bases from V and 0 bases from J, with 10 bases in between. The CDR3: CASTIWSSGANVLTF. Written as DNA, the CDR3 is TGTGCCAGCACCATATGGAGCTCTGGGGCCAACGTCCTGACTTTC.

About this clonotype: A much larger clone lies a single base off, so this may be a read error. No DNA is shown, since the ends of the CDR3 on it are uncertain; the CDR3 is the one TCRdb lists. This rearrangement joins TRBV28 to TRBJ2-3; TRBD1 is taken as the D call from the table, unchecked against the DNA. The CDR3 has 16 amino acids, counting both end residues. Per germline, CDR1 MDHEN and CDR2 SYDVKM. The CDR3 region is CASRPFGFGTRDTKYF.

In its sample, this clonotype was seen many times. The rearrangement joins TRBV5-1 to TRBJ2-7; 8 nucleotides agree with TRBD2. Germline V CDR1 and CDR2: SGHRS, YFSETQ. The CDR3 is 16 amino acids. Trimming removed 4 bases from V and 0 bases from J; junction bases left unmatched: 9. CDR3 protein: CASSRAPSGGSYEQYF. CDR3 sequence (DNA): TGCGCCAGCAGCCGGGCCCCCAGCGGGGGCTCCTACGAGCAGTACTTC.

This clonotype was detected ten times or more. The V gene is TRBV20-1, the J gene TRBJ2-1, with 10 bases aligning to TRBD1. V lost 5 bases to trimming and J lost 6 bases; unmatched junction nucleotides: 7. Germline V gene data show CDR1 as DFQATT and CDR2 as SNEGSKA (reference sequence). This CDR3 has 14 amino acids. CDR3 DNA sequence: TGCAGTGCTTCCGGGACAGGGGATGGCAATGAGCAGTTCTTC. Its protein product is CSASGTGDGNEQFF.

At least ten counts were recorded for this clonotype. This rearrangement joins TRBV27 to TRBJ1-5, with TRBD1 matching over 7 bases. Losses at the gene ends were 7 bases for V and 3 bases for J; bases not matched to a gene: 6. The CDR3 is 14 residues long. The germline CDR1 and CDR2 sequences are MNHEY and SMNVEV (reference sequence). The CDR3 here is CASKSGQHNQPQHF. The CDR3 region has the DNA TGTGCCAGCAAATCGGGACAGCACAATCAGCCCCAGCATTTT.

This clonotype was seen repeatedly, ten times or more. The genes are TRBV14 and TRBJ1-2, with TRBD1 matching 8 bases. Germline V gene lookup returns CDR1 SGHDN and CDR2 FVKESK. J lost 4 bases, V lost 1 base, and 11 bases had no gene match. The CDR3 length is 17 residues. CDR3 DNA sequence: TGTGCCAGCAGCCAAGTGGAGACAGGGGTATTATTCTATGGCTACACCTTC. Translated: CASSQVETGVLFYGYTF.

This clonotype was counted many times. The chain joins TRBV7-2 to TRBJ2-1, with 7 bases matching TRBD2. Germline CDR1 reads SGHTA; CDR2 reads FQGNSA. Trimming removed 3 bases from V and 1 base from J; junction bases left unmatched: 12. The length of the CDR3 is 18 residues. The CDR3 reads CASSFPSGPARSYNEQFF. The CDR3 bases are TGTGCCAGCAGCTTCCCTAGCGGACCGGCCAGGTCCTACAATGAGCAGTTCTTC.

Ten or more counts support this clonotype. This chain connects TRBV28 to TRBJ1-6; weak D call: TRBD1 (6 bases). The CDR3 has 15 residues. Germline assignment: CDR1 MDHEN and CDR2 SYDVKM. V lost 1 base, J lost 8 bases, and 12 bases lay in between. Written as DNA, the CDR3 is TGTGCCAGCAGTTTATTACAGGGAGCAGATTCACCCCTCCACTTT. Translated: CASSLLQGADSPLHF.

This clonotype was recorded many times. This chain links TRBV29-1 with TRBJ2-1; D is ambiguous. Deletions cut 3 bases from V and 4 bases from J, with 19 bases between. Germline lookup yields CDR1 SQVTM and CDR2 ANQGSEA. The CDR3 extends over 16 amino acids. The CDR3 bases are TGCAGCGTTGACGGGTCCTTCAAGACCAAATACAATGAGCAGTTCTTC. Translating gives CSVDGSFKTKYNEQFF.

As to this clonotype: A much larger clone differs by one base, so this may be a read error. The chain uses TRBV12-3 or TRBV12-4 and TRBJ2-5, with 11 nucleotides matching TRBD2. There are 16 residues in the CDR3. The CDR3 nucleotides read TGTGCCAACAGTCCGAGTAGCGGGGGGGGGCAAGAGACCCAGTACTTC. Amino acids: CANSPSSGGGQETQYF.

This clonotype was seen repeatedly, ten times or more. J is TRBJ1-1 and V is TRBV7-8, with D maybe TRBD1 (6 bases). Germline values: CDR1 SGHVS, CDR2 FQNEAQ. V lost 5 bases and J 1 base, leaving 20 bases between the germline ends. This CDR3 comprises 17 residues. In DNA, the CDR3 is TGTGCCAGCAGCGCGCGTAAGACCGGGACATCGAACACTGAAGCTTTCTTT. It codes for CASSARKTGTSNTEAFF. The variable domain in full, with the rest retrieved from reference TRBV7-8 and TRBJ1-1, is GAGVSQSPRYKVAKRGQDVALRCDPISGHVSLFWYQQALGQGPEFLTYFQNEAQLDKSGLPSDRFFAERPEGSVSTLKIQRTQQEDSAVYLCASSARKTGTSNTEAFFGQGTRLTVV.

This clonotype came up a few times. The CDR3 loop is CASSSPTGGASAEAFF. The CDR3 coding sequence is TGTGCCAGCAGCTCCCCGACAGGGGGCGCGTCGGCTGAAGCTTTCTTT. This chain joins TRBV7-8 and TRBJ1-1; 10 bases are a match to TRBD1. This CDR3 is 16 amino acids long. The germline V gene encodes CDR1 SGHVS and CDR2 FQNEAQ. The junction had 11 bases not matched to a gene; V was cut back by 4 bases and J by 6 bases.

This clonotype came up many times. The chain couples TRBV5-1 to TRBJ2-5; TRBD2 matches 8 bases. V shed 1 base and J 2 bases; nucleotides not matched to a gene: 7. There are 16 residues in the CDR3. CDR1 is SGHRS and CDR2 is YFSETQ in the germline V gene. CDR3 residues: CASSLRPAGEQETQYF. The CDR3 nucleotides are TGCGCCAGCAGCTTGCGACCAGCGGGGGAGCAAGAGACCCAGTACTTC.